This T cell receptor beta chain was sequenced during a study of CD8 T cells in ankylosing spondylitis. Whole-study findings and limits: Within ankylosing spondylitis blood, a TCR beta motif made up of roughly eight highly homologous variants appeared to be characteristic.

Germline CDR1 reads SGDLS; CDR2 reads YYNGEE. The CDR3 contains 13 residues. The V end lost 0 bases, the J end lost 12 bases, and 13 bases lay between the germline ends. This clonotype was observed a few times. The antigen is not known. Using its own MiXCR run on the 5' RACE reads, TCRdb lists one record per CDR3 protein. The sample carries some 800,000 distinct CDR3 sequences, 12% recorded once. The gene calls are TRBV9 and TRBJ2-1, with D hard to call. This receptor was taken from a male donor with ankylosing spondylitis. Sequences were obtained from blood, either unsorted or a sorted T cell fraction (not recorded which). As DNA, the CDR3 is TGTGCCAGCAGCGTAGTGTCGGGCGTCGGGCAGTTCTTC. It specifies CASSVVSGVGQFF. The full variable domain, with the rest looked up from reference TRBV9 and TRBJ2-1, is DSGVTQTPKHLITATGQRVTLRCSPRSGDLSVYWYQQSLDQGLQFLIQYYNGEERAKGNILERFSAQQFPDLHSELNLSSLELGDSALYFCASSVVSGVGQFFGPGTRLTVL.